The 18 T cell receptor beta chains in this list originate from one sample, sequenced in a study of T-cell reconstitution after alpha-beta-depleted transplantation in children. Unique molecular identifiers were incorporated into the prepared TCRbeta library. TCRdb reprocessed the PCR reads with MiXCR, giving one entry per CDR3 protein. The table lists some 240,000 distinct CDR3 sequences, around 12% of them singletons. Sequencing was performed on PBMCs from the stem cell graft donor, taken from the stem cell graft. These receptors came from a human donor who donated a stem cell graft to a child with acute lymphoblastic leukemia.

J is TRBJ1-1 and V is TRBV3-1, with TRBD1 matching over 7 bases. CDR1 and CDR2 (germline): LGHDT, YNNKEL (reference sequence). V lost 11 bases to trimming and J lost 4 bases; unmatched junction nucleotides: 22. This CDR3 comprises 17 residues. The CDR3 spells CACCQPGEGARGTEAFF. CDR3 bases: TGTGCCTGCTGCCAACCAGGGGAGGGGGCGCGGGGCACTGAAGCTTTCTTT.

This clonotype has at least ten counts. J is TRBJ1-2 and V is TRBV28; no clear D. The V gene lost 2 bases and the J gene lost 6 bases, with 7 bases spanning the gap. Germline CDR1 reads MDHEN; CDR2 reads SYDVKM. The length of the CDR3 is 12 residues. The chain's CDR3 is CASSLVGNGYTF. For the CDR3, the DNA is TGTGCCAGCAGTTTAGTGGGTAATGGCTACACCTTC.

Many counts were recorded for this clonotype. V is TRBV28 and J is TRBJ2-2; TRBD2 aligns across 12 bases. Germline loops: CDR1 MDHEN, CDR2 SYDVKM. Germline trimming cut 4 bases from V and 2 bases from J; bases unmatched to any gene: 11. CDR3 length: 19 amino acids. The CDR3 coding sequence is TGTGCCAGCAGTTCTCCTCGGACTAGCGGGATCGTAAACACCGGGGAGCTGTTTTTT. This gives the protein CASSSPRTSGIVNTGELFF.

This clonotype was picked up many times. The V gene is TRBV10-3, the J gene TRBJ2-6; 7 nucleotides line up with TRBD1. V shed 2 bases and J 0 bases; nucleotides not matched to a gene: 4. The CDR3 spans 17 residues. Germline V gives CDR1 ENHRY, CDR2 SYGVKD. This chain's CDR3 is CAISEPGQNSGANVLTF. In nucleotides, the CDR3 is TGTGCCATCAGTGAGCCGGGACAGAACTCTGGGGCCAACGTCCTGACTTTC.

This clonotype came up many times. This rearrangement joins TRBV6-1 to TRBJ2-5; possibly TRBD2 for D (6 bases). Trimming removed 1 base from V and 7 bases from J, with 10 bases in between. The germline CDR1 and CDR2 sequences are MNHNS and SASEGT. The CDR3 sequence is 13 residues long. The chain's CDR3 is CASSEEPRGTQYF. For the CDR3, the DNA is TGTGCCAGCAGTGAAGAGCCGCGGGGGACCCAGTACTTC.

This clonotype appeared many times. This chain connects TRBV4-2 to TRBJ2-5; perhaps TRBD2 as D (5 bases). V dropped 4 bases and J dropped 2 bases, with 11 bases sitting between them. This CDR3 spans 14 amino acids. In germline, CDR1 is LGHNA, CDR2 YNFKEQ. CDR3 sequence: CASSLTGIQETQYF. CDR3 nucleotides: TGTGCCAGCAGCCTAACGGGGATACAAGAGACCCAGTACTTC.

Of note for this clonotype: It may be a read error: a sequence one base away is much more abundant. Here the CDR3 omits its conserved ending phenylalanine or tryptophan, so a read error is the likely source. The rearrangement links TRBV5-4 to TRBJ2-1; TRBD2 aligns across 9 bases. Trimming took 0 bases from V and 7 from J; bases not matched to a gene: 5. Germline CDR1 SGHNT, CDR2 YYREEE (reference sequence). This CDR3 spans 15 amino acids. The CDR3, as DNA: TGTGCCAGCAGCTTGGAGCTAGCGGGAATGAATGAGCAGTTCTCC. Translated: CASSLELAGMNEQFS.

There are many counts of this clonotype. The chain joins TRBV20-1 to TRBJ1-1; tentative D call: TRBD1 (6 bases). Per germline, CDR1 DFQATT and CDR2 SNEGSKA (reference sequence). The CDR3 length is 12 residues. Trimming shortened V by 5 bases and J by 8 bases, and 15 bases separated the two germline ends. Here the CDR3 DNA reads TGCAGTGCTCGACGGGGGGCCAGGGAAGCTTTCTTT. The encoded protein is CSARRGAREAFF.

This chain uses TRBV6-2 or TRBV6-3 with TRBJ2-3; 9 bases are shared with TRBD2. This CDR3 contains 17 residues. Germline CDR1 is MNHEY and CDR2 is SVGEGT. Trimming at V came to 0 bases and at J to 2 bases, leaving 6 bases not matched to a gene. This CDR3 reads CASSYSLTSGYTDTQYF. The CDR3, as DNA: TGTGCCAGCAGTTACTCGCTTACTAGCGGGTACACAGATACGCAGTATTTT.

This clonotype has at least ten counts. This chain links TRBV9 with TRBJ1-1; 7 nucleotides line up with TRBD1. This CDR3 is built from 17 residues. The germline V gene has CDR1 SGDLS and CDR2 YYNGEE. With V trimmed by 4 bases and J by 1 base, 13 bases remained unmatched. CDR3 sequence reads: CASSPRGEGAKNTEAFF. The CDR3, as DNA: TGTGCCAGCAGCCCCCGAGGAGAGGGGGCGAAGAACACTGAAGCTTTCTTT.

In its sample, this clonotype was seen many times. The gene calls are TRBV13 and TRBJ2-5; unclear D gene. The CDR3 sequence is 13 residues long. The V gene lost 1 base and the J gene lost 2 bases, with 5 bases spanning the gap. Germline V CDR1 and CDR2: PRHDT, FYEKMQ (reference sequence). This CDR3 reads CASSLAPQETQYF. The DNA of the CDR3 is TGTGCCAGCAGCTTAGCCCCTCAAGAGACCCAGTACTTC.

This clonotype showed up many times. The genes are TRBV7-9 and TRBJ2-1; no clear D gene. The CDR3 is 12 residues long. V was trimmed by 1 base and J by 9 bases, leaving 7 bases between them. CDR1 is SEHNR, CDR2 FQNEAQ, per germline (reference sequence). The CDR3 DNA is TGTGCCAGCAGCTTAGGATTCGGTGAGCAGTTCTTC. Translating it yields CASSLGFGEQFF.

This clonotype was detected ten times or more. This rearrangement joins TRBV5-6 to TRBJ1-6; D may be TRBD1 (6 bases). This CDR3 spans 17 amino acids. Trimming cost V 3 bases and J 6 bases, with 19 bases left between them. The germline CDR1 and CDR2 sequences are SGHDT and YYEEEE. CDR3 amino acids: CASSSGAGVRGNSPLHF. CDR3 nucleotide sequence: TGTGCCAGCAGCTCGGGGGCCGGGGTACGAGGTAATTCACCCCTCCACTTT.

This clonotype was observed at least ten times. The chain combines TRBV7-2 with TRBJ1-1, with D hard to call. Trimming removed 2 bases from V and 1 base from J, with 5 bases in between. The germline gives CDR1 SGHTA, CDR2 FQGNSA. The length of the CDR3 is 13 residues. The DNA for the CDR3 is TGTGCCAGCAGCTTATTCGCGAACACTGAAGCTTTCTTT. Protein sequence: CASSLFANTEAFF.

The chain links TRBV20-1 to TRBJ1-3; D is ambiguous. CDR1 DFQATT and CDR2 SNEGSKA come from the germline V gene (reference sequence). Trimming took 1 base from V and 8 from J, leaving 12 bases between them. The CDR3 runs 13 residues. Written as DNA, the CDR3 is TGCAGTGCTAGAGGCACGGCCCGGGACACCATATATTTT. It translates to CSARGTARDTIYF.

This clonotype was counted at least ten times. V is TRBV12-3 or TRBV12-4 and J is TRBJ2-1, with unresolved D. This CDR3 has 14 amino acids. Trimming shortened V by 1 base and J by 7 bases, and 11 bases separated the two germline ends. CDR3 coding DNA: TGTGCCAGCAGTTTAGTTTCGCAACCAAATGAGCAGTTCTTC. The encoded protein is CASSLVSQPNEQFF.

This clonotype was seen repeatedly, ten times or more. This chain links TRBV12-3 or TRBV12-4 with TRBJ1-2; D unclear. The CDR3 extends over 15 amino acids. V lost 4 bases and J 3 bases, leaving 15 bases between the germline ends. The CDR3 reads CASSSPDKGDYGYTF. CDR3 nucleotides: TGTGCCAGCAGTTCGCCTGACAAAGGAGACTATGGCTACACCTTC.

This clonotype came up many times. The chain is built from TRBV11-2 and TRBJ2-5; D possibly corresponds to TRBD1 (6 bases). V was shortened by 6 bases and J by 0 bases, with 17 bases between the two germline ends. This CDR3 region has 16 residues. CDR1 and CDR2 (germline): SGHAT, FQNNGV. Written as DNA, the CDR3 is TGTGCCAGCAGTAAGGGGGAGCTCGCGTACCAAGAGACCCAGTACTTC. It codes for CASSKGELAYQETQYF.